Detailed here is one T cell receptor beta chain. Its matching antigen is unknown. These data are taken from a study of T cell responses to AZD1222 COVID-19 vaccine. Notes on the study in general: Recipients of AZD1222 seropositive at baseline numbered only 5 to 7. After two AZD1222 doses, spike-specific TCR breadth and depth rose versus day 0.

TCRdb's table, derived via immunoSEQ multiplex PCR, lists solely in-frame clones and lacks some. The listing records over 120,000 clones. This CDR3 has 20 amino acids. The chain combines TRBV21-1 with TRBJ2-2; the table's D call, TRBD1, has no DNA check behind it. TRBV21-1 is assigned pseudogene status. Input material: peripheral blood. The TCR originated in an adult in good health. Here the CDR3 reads CASSKEAYPRQGTDTGELFF. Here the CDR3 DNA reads TGTGCCAGCAGCAAAGAAGCTTACCCCAGACAGGGGACTGACACCGGGGAGCTGTTTTTT.